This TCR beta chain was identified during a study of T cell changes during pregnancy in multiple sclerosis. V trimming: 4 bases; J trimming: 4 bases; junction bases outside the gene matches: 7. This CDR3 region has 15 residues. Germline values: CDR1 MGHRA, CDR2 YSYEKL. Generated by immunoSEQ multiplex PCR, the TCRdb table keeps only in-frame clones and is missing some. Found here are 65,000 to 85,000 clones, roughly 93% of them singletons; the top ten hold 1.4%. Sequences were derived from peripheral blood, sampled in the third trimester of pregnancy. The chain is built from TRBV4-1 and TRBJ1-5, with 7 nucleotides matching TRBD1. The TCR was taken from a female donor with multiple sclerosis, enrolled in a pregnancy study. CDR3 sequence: CASSLTGAPNQPQHF. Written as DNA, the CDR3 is TGCGCCAGCAGCCTCACAGGGGCGCCGAATCAGCCCCAGCATTTT.